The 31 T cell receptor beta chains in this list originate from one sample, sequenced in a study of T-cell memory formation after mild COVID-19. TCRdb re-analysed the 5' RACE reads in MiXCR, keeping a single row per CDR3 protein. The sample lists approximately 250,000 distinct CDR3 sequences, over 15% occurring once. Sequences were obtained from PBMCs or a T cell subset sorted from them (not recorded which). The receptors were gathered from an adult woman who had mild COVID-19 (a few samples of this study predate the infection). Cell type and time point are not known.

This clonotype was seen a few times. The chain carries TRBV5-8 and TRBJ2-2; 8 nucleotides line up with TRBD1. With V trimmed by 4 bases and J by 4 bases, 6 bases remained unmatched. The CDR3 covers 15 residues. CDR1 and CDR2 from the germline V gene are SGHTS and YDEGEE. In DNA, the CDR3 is TGTGCCAGCAGCCTCAGGGGGCAGGTCACCGGGGAGCTGTTTTTT. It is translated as CASSLRGQVTGELFF.

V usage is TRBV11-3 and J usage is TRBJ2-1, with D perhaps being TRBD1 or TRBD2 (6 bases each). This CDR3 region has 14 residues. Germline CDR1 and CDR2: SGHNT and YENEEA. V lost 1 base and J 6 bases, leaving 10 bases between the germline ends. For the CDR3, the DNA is TGTGCCAGCAGCTTAGCCAGGGGACTCAATGAGCAGTTCTTC. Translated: CASSLARGLNEQFF.

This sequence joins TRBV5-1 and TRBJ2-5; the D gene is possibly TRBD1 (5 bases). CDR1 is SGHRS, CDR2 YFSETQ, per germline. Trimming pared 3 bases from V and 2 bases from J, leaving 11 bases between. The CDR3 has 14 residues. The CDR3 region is CASSSTATQETQYF. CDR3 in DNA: TGCGCCAGCAGCTCGACAGCGACTCAAGAGACCCAGTACTTC.

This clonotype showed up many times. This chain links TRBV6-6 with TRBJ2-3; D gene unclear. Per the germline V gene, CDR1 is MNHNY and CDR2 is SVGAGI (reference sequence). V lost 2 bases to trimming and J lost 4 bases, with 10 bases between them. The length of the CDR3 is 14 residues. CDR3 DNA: TGTGCCAGCAGTTACGAGTATGGGGCAGATACGCAGTATTTT. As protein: CASSYEYGADTQYF.

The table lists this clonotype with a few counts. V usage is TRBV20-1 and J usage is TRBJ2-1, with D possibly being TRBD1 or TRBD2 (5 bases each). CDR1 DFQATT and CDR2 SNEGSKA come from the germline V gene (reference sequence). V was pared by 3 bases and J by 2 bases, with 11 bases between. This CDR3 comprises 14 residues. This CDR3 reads CSASPGTAYNEQFF. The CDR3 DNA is TGCAGTGCTAGCCCCGGGACGGCCTACAATGAGCAGTTCTTC.

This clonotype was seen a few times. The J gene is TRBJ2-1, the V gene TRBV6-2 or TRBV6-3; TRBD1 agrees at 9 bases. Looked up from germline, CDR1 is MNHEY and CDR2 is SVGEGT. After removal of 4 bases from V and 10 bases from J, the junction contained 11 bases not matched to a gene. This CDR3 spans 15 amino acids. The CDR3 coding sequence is TGTGCCAGCAGTTTCCGGGACAGGGAGGATAGGGAGCAGTTCTTC. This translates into CASSFRDREDREQFF.

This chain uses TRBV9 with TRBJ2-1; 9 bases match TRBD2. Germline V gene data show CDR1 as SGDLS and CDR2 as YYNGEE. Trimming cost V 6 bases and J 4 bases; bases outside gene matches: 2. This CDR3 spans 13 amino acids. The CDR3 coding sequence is TGTGCCAGCACACTAGCGGGTTACAATGAGCAGTTCTTC. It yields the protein CASTLAGYNEQFF.

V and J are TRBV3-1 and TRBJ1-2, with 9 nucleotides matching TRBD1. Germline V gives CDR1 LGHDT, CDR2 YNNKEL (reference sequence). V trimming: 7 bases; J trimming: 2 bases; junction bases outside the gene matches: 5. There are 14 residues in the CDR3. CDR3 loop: CASTGGTGNYGYTF. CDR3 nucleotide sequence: TGTGCCAGCACCGGTGGGACAGGGAACTATGGCTACACCTTC.

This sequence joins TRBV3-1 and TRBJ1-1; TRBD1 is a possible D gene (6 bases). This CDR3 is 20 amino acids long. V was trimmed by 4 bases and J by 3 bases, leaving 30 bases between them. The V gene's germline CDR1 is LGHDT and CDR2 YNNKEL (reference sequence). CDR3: CASSRRFRPGQNRLDTEAFF. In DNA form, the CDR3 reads TGTGCCAGCAGCCGACGATTTAGGCCAGGACAGAATCGGTTAGACACTGAAGCTTTCTTT. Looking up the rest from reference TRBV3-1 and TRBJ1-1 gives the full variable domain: DTAVSQTPKYLVTQMGNDKSIKCEQNLGHDTMYWYKQDSKKFLKIMFSYNNKELIINETVPNRFSPKSPDKAHLNLHINSLELGDSAVYFCASSRRFRPGQNRLDTEAFFGQGTRLTVV.

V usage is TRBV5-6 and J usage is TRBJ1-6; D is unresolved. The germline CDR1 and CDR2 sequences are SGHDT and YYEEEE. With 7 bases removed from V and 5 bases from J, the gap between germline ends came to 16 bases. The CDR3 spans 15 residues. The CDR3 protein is CASASGLPNNSPLHF. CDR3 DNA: TGTGCCAGCGCCTCTGGGTTGCCGAATAATTCACCCCTCCACTTT.

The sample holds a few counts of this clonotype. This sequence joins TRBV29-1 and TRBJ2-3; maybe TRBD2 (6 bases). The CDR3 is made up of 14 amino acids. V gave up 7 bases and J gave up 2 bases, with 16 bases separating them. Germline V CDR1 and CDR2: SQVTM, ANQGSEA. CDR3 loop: CSASGTATTDTQYF. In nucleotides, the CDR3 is TGCAGCGCCTCCGGGACTGCAACCACAGATACGCAGTATTTT.

CDR3 region: CASSLMTGAGETQYF. The CDR3 nucleotides are TGCGCCAGCAGCTTGATGACAGGGGCTGGAGAGACCCAGTACTTC. The rearrangement joins TRBV5-1 to TRBJ2-5, with 8 bases fitting TRBD1. J was trimmed by 4 bases and V by 1 base; bases with no gene match: 6. This CDR3 is 15 amino acids long. Germline values: CDR1 SGHRS, CDR2 YFSETQ.

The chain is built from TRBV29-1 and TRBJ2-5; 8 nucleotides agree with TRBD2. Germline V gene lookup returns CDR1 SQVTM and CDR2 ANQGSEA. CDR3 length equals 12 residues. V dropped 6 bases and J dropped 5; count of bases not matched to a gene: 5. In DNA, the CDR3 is TGCAGCGTCGGGGGGGCCGGGGAGACCCAGTACTTC. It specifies CSVGGAGETQYF.

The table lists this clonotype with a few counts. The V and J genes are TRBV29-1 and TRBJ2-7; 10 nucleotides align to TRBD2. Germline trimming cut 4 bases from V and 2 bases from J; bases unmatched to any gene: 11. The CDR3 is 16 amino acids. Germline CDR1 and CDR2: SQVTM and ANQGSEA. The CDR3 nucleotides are TGCAGCGTTGGAAACGCTAGCGGGAGAATCCCCTACGAGCAGTACTTC. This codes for CSVGNASGRIPYEQYF.

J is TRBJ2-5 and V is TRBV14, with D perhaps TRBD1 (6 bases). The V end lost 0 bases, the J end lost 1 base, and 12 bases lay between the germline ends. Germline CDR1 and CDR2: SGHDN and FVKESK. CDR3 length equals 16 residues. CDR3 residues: CASSQDWGPLQETQYF. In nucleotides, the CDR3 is TGTGCCAGCAGCCAAGATTGGGGGCCGCTCCAAGAGACCCAGTACTTC.

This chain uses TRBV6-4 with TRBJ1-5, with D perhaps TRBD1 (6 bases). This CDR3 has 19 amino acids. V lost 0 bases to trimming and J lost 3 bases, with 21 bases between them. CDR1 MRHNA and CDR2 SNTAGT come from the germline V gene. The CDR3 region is CASSDSLPIDRSLNQPQHF. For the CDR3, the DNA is TGTGCCAGCAGTGACTCCCTTCCTATCGACAGGAGCCTCAATCAGCCCCAGCATTTT.

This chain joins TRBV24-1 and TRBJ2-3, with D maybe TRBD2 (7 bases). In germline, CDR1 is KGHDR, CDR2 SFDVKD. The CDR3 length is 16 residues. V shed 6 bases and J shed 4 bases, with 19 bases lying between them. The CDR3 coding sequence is TGTGCCACCAGTTTAGATGGCGGGGGCCTGGCAGATACGCAGTATTTT. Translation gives CATSLDGGGLADTQYF.

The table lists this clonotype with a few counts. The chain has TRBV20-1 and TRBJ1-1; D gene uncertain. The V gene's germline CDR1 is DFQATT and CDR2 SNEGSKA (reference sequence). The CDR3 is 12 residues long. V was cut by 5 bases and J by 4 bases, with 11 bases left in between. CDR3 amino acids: CSAGRRATEAFF. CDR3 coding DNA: TGCAGTGCTGGGCGACGGGCCACTGAAGCTTTCTTT.

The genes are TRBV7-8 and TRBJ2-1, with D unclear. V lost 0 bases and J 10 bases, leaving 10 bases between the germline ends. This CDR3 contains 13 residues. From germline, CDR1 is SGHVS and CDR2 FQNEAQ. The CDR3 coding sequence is TGTGCCAGCAGCTTAGCGGAGACGACCGAGCAGTTCTTC. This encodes CASSLAETTEQFF.

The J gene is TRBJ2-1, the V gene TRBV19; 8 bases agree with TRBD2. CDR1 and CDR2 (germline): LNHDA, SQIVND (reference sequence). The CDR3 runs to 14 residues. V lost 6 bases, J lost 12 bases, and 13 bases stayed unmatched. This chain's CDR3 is CASRPSGGPLRQFF. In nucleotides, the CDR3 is TGTGCCAGTAGGCCCAGCGGGGGCCCTCTCAGGCAGTTCTTC.

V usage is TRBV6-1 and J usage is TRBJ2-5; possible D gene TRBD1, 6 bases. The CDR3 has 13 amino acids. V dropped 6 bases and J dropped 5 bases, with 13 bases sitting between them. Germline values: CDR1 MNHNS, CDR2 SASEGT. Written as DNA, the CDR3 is TGTGCCAGCAGAACAGGGATGAGGGAGACCCAGTACTTC. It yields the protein CASRTGMRETQYF.

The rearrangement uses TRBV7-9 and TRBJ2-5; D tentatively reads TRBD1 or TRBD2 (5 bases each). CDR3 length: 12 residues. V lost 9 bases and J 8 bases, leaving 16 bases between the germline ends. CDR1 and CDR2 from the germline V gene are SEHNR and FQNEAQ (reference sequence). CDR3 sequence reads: CASNRDLPTQYF. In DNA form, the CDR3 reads TGTGCCAGTAACCGGGACCTTCCAACCCAGTACTTC.

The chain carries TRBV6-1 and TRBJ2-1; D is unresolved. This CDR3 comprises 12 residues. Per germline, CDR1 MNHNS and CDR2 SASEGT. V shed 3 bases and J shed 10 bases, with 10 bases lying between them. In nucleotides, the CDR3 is TGTGCCAGCAGTGATAGACCACACGAGCAGTTCTTC. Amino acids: CASSDRPHEQFF.

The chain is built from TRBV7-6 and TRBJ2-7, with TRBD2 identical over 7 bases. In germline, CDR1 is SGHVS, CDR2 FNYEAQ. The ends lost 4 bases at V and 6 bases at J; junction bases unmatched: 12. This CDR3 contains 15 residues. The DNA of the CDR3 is TGTGCCAGCAGCTCCCCGCGGGGCTCGGGAGGCGAGCAGTACTTC. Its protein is CASSSPRGSGGEQYF.

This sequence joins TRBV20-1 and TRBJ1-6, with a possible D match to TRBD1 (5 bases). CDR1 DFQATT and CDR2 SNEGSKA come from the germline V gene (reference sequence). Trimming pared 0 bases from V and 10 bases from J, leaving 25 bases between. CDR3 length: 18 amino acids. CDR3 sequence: CSARESGGWRGSRSPLHF. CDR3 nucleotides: TGCAGTGCTAGAGAGAGTGGGGGGTGGCGCGGAAGTAGATCACCCCTCCACTTT.

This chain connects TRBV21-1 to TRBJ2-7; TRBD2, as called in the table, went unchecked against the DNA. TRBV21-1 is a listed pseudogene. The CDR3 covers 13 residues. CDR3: CASRDGVRSEQYF. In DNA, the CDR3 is TGTGCCAGCAGAGACGGAGTCCGATCGGAGCAGTACTTC.

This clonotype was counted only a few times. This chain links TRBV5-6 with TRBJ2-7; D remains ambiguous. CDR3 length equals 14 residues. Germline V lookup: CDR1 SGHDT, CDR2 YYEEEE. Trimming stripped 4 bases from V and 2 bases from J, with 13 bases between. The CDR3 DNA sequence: TGTGCCAGCAGCCCTGGACCTCCGCCCTACGAGCAGTACTTC. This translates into CASSPGPPPYEQYF.

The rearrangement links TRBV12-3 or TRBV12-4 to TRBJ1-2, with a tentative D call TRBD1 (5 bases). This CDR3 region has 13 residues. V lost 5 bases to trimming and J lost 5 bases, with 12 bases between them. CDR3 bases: TGTGCCAGCAGTCCGGGGACGTATTATGGCTACACCTTC. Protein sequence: CASSPGTYYGYTF.

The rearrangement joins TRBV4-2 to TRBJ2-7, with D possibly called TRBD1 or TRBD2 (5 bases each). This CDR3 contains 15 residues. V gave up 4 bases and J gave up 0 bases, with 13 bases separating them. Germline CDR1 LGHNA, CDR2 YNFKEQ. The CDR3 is CASSPGAGSSYEQYF. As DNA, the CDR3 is TGTGCCAGCAGCCCCGGGGCCGGAAGCTCCTACGAGCAGTACTTC.

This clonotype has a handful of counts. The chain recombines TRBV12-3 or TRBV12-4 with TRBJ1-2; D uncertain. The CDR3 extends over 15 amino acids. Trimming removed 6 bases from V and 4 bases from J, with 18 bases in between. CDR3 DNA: TGTGCCAGCAGCCCCCGAGAGGTTTTAAGCTATGGCTACACCTTC. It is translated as CASSPREVLSYGYTF.

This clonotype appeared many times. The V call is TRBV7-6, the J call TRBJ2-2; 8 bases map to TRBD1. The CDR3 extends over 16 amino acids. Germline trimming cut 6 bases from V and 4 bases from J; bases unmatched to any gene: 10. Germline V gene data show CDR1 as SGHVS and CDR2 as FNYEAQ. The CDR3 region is CASSSGQGLFTGELFF. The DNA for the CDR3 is TGTGCCAGCAGTTCCGGACAGGGCCTATTCACCGGGGAGCTGTTTTTT. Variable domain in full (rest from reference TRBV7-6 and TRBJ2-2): GAGVSQSPRYKVTKRGQDVALRCDPISGHVSLYWYRQALGQGPEFLTYFNYEAQQDKSGLPNDRFSAERPEGSISTLTIQRTEQRDSAMYRCASSSGQGLFTGELFFGEGSRLTVL.